The 27 T cell receptor beta chains presented below share a single source sample, sequenced in a study of OX40 agonist ivuxolimab in advanced cancers. Sequencing was performed with immunoSEQ multiplex PCR; in TCRdb, only in-frame clones are kept and a portion is missing. The sample shows under 150,000 clones, roughly 91% of them seen only once. Specimen: CD4+ or CD8+ T cells sorted from blood, collected in a trial of the OX40 agonist ivuxolimab. These receptors came from an adult with an advanced solid tumor such as melanoma, head and neck, liver or kidney cancer.

The chain recombines TRBV7-3 with TRBJ2-1, with 11 bases that match TRBD1. V shed 3 bases, J shed 8 bases, and the junction held 9 bases outside the gene matches. Germline V lookup: CDR1 SGHTA, CDR2 FQGTGA. The CDR3 length is 16 residues. DNA of the CDR3: TGTGCCAGCAGCTTGTCTACCGGGACAGGGGGTTATGAGCAGTTCTTC. It translates to CASSLSTGTGGYEQFF.

The gene calls are TRBV6-6 and TRBJ2-1; D unresolved. Germline V lookup: CDR1 MNHNY, CDR2 SVGAGI (reference sequence). Between the trimmed V and J ends, which lost 5 bases and 8 bases, there was a span of 7 bases. The CDR3 is 11 residues long. In DNA, the CDR3 is TGTGCCAGCAGTCTATTGGATGAGCAGTTCTTC. Its protein is CASSLLDEQFF.

The CDR3 loop reads CASSLELTKSGYTF. CDR3 coding DNA: TGCGCCAGCAGCTTGGAATTAACCAAATCTGGCTACACCTTC. The genes are TRBV5-1 and TRBJ1-2; D unclear. V shed 0 bases and J shed 7 bases, with 13 bases lying between them. CDR3 size: 14 residues. CDR1 and CDR2 from the germline V gene are SGHRS and YFSETQ.

The gene calls are TRBV4-1 and TRBJ1-3; no firm D call. The CDR3 spans 16 residues. Germline V gives CDR1 MGHRA, CDR2 YSYEKL. Trimming left V 0 bases short and J 0 bases short, with 9 bases between. The CDR3 DNA reads as TGCGCCAGCAGCCAAGATCGAGGAAACTCTGGAAACACCATATATTTT. This gives the protein CASSQDRGNSGNTIYF.

The chain couples TRBV28 to TRBJ2-6, with 8 bases fitting TRBD1. The CDR3 spans 15 residues. CDR1 and CDR2 (germline): MDHEN, SYDVKM. Unmatched junction bases numbered 2, after V lost 5 bases and J lost 2 bases. This CDR3 is CASSPGGAGANVLTF. CDR3 DNA: TGTGCCAGCAGTCCAGGGGGCGCTGGGGCCAACGTCCTGACTTTC. The variable domain in full, with the rest retrieved from reference TRBV28 and TRBJ2-6, is DVKVTQSSRYLVKRTGEKVFLECVQDMDHENMFWYRQDPGLGLRLIYFSYDVKMKEKGDIPEGYSVSREKKERFSLILESASTNQTSMYLCASSPGGAGANVLTFGAGSRLTVL.

The rearrangement uses TRBV18 and TRBJ2-7, with D perhaps being TRBD1 or TRBD2 (5 bases each). The germline CDR1 and CDR2 sequences are KGHSH and LQKENI. The CDR3 has 15 residues. V lost 3 bases and J lost 6, with 18 bases in between. CDR3 bases: TGTGCCAGCTCACCGGGGGTAGGTGGTATGTCCGAGCAGTACTTC. Protein: CASSPGVGGMSEQYF.

CDR3 loop: CASSPGEGETQYF. The CDR3 bases are TGTGCCAGCTCACCAGGGGAAGGCGAGACCCAGTACTTC. The chain joins TRBV18 to TRBJ2-5; D unresolved. The CDR3 is 13 amino acids. CDR1 is KGHSH and CDR2 is LQKENI in the germline V gene. V was clipped by 2 bases and J by 5 bases, with 9 bases between them.

The chain links TRBV5-8 to TRBJ2-1; a weak D match, TRBD1 (6 bases). CDR3 length: 15 residues. V was clipped by 5 bases and J by 3 bases, with 15 bases between them. Germline V gives CDR1 SGHTS, CDR2 YDEGEE. CDR3 coding DNA: TGTGCCAGCAGTCTACAGGGAAGTAACTACAATGAGCAGTTCTTC. Translated, it gives CASSLQGSNYNEQFF.

The V call is TRBV28, the J call TRBJ2-3, with 10 nucleotides matching TRBD2. Germline V gives CDR1 MDHEN, CDR2 SYDVKM. The ends lost 0 bases at V and 2 bases at J; junction bases unmatched: 5. This CDR3 comprises 17 residues. The CDR3 DNA is TGTGCCAGCAGTTTATGGGCACTAGCGGGATCCACAGATACGCAGTATTTT. Translating it yields CASSLWALAGSTDTQYF.

CDR3 DNA: TGTGCCAGCACCAGCCCGGTTATCCAAGAGACCCAGTACTTC. It translates to CASTSPVIQETQYF. V gene TRBV7-2 combines with J gene TRBJ2-5; D unclear. This CDR3 has 14 residues. The germline V gene encodes CDR1 SGHTA and CDR2 FQGNSA. With 7 bases removed from V and 1 base from J, the gap between germline ends came to 13 bases. The variable domain in full, with the rest retrieved from reference TRBV7-2 and TRBJ2-5, is GAGVSQSPSNKVTEKGKDVELRCDPISGHTALYWYRQSLGQGLEFLIYFQGNSAPDKSGLPSDRFSAERTGGSVSTLTIQRTQQEDSAVYLCASTSPVIQETQYFGPGTRLLVL.

J is TRBJ2-3 and V is TRBV10-3; TRBD1 aligns across 12 bases. This CDR3 spans 16 amino acids. The ends lost 10 bases at V and 1 base at J; junction bases unmatched: 9. Germline V lookup: CDR1 ENHRY, CDR2 SYGVKD. The CDR3 DNA follows: TGTGCCACCCTCTCCGGGACAGGGGGCCGCACAGATACGCAGTATTTT. Protein product: CATLSGTGGRTDTQYF.

The chain uses TRBV30 and TRBJ1-2; TRBD1 aligns across 8 bases. Germline V gives CDR1 GTSNPN, CDR2 SVGIG (reference sequence). This CDR3 is built from 13 residues. V gave up 4 bases and J gave up 13 bases; unmatched junction bases: 14. The CDR3 DNA reads TGTGCCTGGACCCGAGAATATTTACAGGGGGGCACCTTC. This translates into CAWTREYLQGGTF.

CDR3 bases: TGTGCCAGCAGCTTACCAAACTCTGGAAACACCATATATTTT. Its translation is CASSLPNSGNTIYF. The chain uses TRBV7-2 and TRBJ1-3; D remains ambiguous. Trimming pared 2 bases from V and 0 bases from J, leaving 5 bases between. Germline values: CDR1 SGHTA, CDR2 FQGNSA. This CDR3 comprises 14 residues.

This chain connects TRBV2 to TRBJ2-5, with D possibly being TRBD2 (5 bases). In germline, CDR1 is SNHLY, CDR2 FYNNEI. V was cut by 6 bases and J by 0 bases, with 8 bases left in between. The CDR3 consists of 13 residues. The CDR3 reads CASRKDYQETQYF. CDR3 nucleotides: TGTGCCAGCAGGAAGGACTACCAAGAGACCCAGTACTTC. The full variable domain, its missing parts supplied by reference TRBV2 and TRBJ2-5, is EPEVTQTPSHQVTQMGQEVILRCVPISNHLYFYWYRQILGQKVEFLVSFYNNEISEKSEIFDDQFSVERPDGSNFTLKIRSTKLEDSAMYFCASRKDYQETQYFGPGTRLLVL.

The rearrangement uses TRBV29-1 and TRBJ2-1, with 12 bases lining up with TRBD2. Germline CDR1 and CDR2: SQVTM and ANQGSEA. V lost 1 base and J lost 2; bases outside the gene matches: 0. The CDR3 extends over 15 amino acids. CDR3 nucleotides: TGCAGCGTTGAAGGGACTAGCGGGACCTACAATGAGCAGTTCTTC. It yields the protein CSVEGTSGTYNEQFF.

The CDR3 bases are TGTGCCAGCAGGGCTGGACAGTCGAATTCACCCCTCCACTTT. Protein product: CASRAGQSNSPLHF. The chain carries TRBV6-5 and TRBJ1-6; TRBD1 might be the D (6 bases). Germline V gene lookup returns CDR1 MNHEY and CDR2 SVGAGI. The CDR3 is 14 amino acids. The V end was cut by 6 bases, the J end by 7 bases, with 13 bases between.

The rearrangement joins TRBV2 to TRBJ1-5, with D possibly being TRBD1 (6 bases). Germline-derived CDR1 and CDR2 are SNHLY and FYNNEI. This CDR3 contains 15 residues. Trimming removed 10 bases at V and 3 bases at J, with 19 bases between. CDR3 sequence (DNA): TGTGCCACTAGAGCACCGGGACAACACAATCAGCCCCAGCATTTT. This encodes CATRAPGQHNQPQHF. Drawing the rest from reference TRBV2 and TRBJ1-5, the complete variable domain is EPEVTQTPSHQVTQMGQEVILRCVPISNHLYFYWYRQILGQKVEFLVSFYNNEISEKSEIFDDQFSVERPDGSNFTLKIRSTKLEDSAMYFCATRAPGQHNQPQHFGDGTRLSIL.

The V gene is TRBV7-9, the J gene TRBJ2-7; no firm D call. The CDR3 runs 13 residues. Germline V gene data show CDR1 as SEHNR and CDR2 as FQNEAQ (reference sequence). V shed 5 bases and J shed 2 bases, with 10 bases lying between them. The CDR3 protein is CASSPGSPYEQYF. The CDR3 DNA is TGTGCCAGCAGCCCTGGGTCCCCCTACGAGCAGTACTTC.

The chain uses TRBV7-2 and TRBJ2-3; 7 nucleotides align to TRBD1. The V segment lost 5 bases and the J segment 1 base; nucleotides outside the gene matches: 9. The CDR3 has 16 residues. Germline V CDR1 and CDR2: SGHTA, FQGNSA. The CDR3 sequence: CASSRTLGQRTDTQYF. For the CDR3, the DNA is TGTGCCAGCAGCCGTACGTTGGGACAGCGCACAGATACGCAGTATTTT.

This clone was observed once. The chain employs TRBV5-8 and TRBJ2-3; the D gene is possibly TRBD2 (6 bases). Looked up from germline, CDR1 is SGHTS and CDR2 is YDEGEE. V lost 3 bases and J 1 base, leaving 12 bases between the germline ends. This CDR3 spans 15 amino acids. The CDR3 nucleotides read TGTGCCAGCAGCTACCCCGGGGGAGGCACAGATACGCAGTATTTT. The encoded protein is CASSYPGGGTDTQYF.

The CDR3 region has the DNA TGTGCCAGCAGCTTGGGGGGCGGGAGGGCCCGGAATGAGCAGTTCTTC. Translated: CASSLGGGRARNEQFF. The genes are TRBV5-4 and TRBJ2-1, with 9 positions matching TRBD2. The CDR3 spans 16 residues. Trimming took 0 bases from V and 7 from J; bases not matched to a gene: 8. The germline V gene has CDR1 SGHNT and CDR2 YYREEE (reference sequence).

The genes are TRBV5-4 and TRBJ1-1, with a possible D match to TRBD1 (5 bases). The CDR3 consists of 14 residues. Germline loops: CDR1 SGHNT, CDR2 YYREEE (reference sequence). Trimming shortened V by 2 bases and J by 0 bases, and 8 bases separated the two germline ends. In DNA form, the CDR3 reads TGTGCCAGCAGCTTACCCAGGGTGAACACTGAAGCTTTCTTT. Protein sequence: CASSLPRVNTEAFF.

The V call is TRBV6-5, the J call TRBJ1-5; no clear D. This CDR3 has 15 residues. V lost 4 bases and J lost 7, with 17 bases in between. Germline V CDR1 and CDR2: MNHEY, SVGAGI. The CDR3 DNA follows: TGTGCCAGCAGTTTTAGTCGGAGGGCCAGCCAGCCCCAGCATTTT. Amino acid sequence: CASSFSRRASQPQHF.

This sequence joins TRBV27 and TRBJ1-2, with a tentative D call TRBD1 (6 bases). V shed 5 bases and J shed 3 bases, with 16 bases lying between them. From germline, CDR1 is MNHEY and CDR2 SMNVEV (reference sequence). There are 15 residues in the CDR3. The CDR3 DNA is TGTGCCAGCAGTCCACAGGGAATGCTCGACTATGGCTACACCTTC. This codes for CASSPQGMLDYGYTF.

The chain combines TRBV7-2 with TRBJ1-2, with a weak D call TRBD1 (6 bases). V was trimmed by 5 bases and J by 4 bases, leaving 11 bases between them. The CDR3 runs to 13 residues. Germline V gene sequence: CDR1 SGHTA, CDR2 FQGNSA. CDR3 loop: CASSRDTFYGYTF. CDR3 in DNA: TGTGCCAGCAGCAGGGACACCTTCTATGGCTACACCTTC.

The rearrangement uses TRBV28 and TRBJ2-5, with D perhaps matching TRBD2 (6 bases). Trimming took off 5 bases at V and 6 bases at J, with 13 bases between the two ends. Germline-derived CDR1 and CDR2 are MDHEN and SYDVKM. The CDR3 consists of 13 residues. The DNA for the CDR3 is TGTGCCAGCAGTCCCTGGGGGGAAAAGACCCAGTACTTC. Protein: CASSPWGEKTQYF.

The genes are TRBV7-2 and TRBJ1-6; D gene uncertain. Germline assignment: CDR1 SGHTA and CDR2 FQGNSA. This CDR3 has 13 amino acids. Trimming shortened V by 6 bases and J by 8 bases, and 11 bases separated the two germline ends. CDR3 sequence: CASSSEPDSPLHF. The DNA for the CDR3 is TGTGCCAGCAGTTCAGAACCGGATTCACCCCTCCACTTT.